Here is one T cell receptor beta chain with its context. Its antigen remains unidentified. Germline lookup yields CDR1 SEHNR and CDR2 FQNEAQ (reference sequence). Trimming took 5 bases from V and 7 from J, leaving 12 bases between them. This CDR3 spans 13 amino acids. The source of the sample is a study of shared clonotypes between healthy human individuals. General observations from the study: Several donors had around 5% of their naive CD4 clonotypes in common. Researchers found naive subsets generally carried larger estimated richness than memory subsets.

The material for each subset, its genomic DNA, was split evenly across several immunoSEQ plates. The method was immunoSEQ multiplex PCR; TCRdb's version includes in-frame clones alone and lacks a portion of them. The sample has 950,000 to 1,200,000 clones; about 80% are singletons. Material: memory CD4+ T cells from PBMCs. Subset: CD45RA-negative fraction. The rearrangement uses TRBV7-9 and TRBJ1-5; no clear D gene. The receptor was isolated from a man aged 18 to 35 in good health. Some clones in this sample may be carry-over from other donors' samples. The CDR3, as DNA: TGTGCCAGCAGCCCCCTCGAAGTGCAGCCCCAGCATTTT. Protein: CASSPLEVQPQHF.